This T cell receptor (beta chain) originates from a study of early T cells in non-severe SARS-CoV-2 infection. TCRdb redid the calling of the 5' RACE reads with MiXCR, one entry per CDR3 protein. The profile shows fewer than 120,000 distinct CDR3 sequences, around 12% of them singletons. The CDR3 consists of 15 residues. Germline CDR1 reads SGDLS; CDR2 reads YYNGEE. The junction had 5 bases not matched to a gene; V was cut back by 0 bases and J by 5 bases. The chain uses TRBV9 and TRBJ2-3, with 8 bases that match TRBD1. This clonotype was obtained from an adult who was a healthcare worker with PCR-confirmed SARS-CoV-2 infection or an uninfected control (not recorded which). This sample comprised whole blood, obtained at baseline. CDR3 DNA: TGTGCCAGCAGCGTAGCTTCAGGGGGCGAAGATACGCAGTATTTT. It translates to CASSVASGGEDTQYF.